This TCR beta chain is drawn from a study of blood T cell repertoires in COVID-19. Study details: Spain, Italy and the United States supplied samples that represented acute and convalescent COVID-19. T cells, B-cell-depleted T cells, or PBMCs supplied cDNA or gDNA.

V dropped 2 bases and J dropped 0; count of bases not matched to a gene: 10. The germline V gene has CDR1 SGHRS and CDR2 YFSETQ. There are 17 residues in the CDR3. Clones were read by immunoSEQ multiplex PCR, and TCRdb kept only the in-frame ones, dropping some. The sample contains 200,000 to 250,000 clones, around 90% of which appear only once. This TCR derives from a woman aged 70-85 years with active or convalescent COVID-19. The sample consisted of peripheral blood. The chain carries TRBV5-1 and TRBJ2-5; 7 nucleotides line up with TRBD2. The CDR3 sequence: CASSFRPGEGHQETQYF. CDR3 bases: TGCGCCAGCAGCTTCCGTCCGGGGGAGGGTCACCAAGAGACCCAGTACTTC.